A single sample gave rise to the 27 T cell receptor beta chains below, sequenced in a study of T cell responses to AZD1222 COVID-19 vaccine. Sequencing was performed with immunoSEQ multiplex PCR; in TCRdb, only in-frame clones are kept and a portion is missing. The table shows roughly 150,000 clones, with around 91% occurring only once. Source: peripheral blood, taken on day 0 of AZD1222 vaccination. The receptors derive from an adult in good health.

The chain's CDR3 is CASSASDSNQPQHF. As DNA, the CDR3 is TGTGCCAGCAGTGCGTCTGATAGCAATCAGCCCCAGCATTTT. The chain has TRBV2 and TRBJ1-5; no firm D call. Trimming left V 4 bases short and J 0 bases short, with 7 bases between. The V gene's germline CDR1 is SNHLY and CDR2 FYNNEI. There are 14 residues in the CDR3.

This chain uses TRBV18 with TRBJ2-3; 9 positions agree with TRBD2. Germline trimming cut 0 bases from V and 5 bases from J; bases unmatched to any gene: 6. This CDR3 has 16 amino acids. From germline, CDR1 is KGHSH and CDR2 LQKENI. CDR3 amino acids: CASSPPGQAGGDTQYF. In DNA form, the CDR3 reads TGTGCCAGCTCACCACCTGGGCAAGCGGGAGGAGATACGCAGTATTTT.

V and J are TRBV7-9 and TRBJ2-7, with 9 bases matching TRBD2. The CDR3 runs 15 residues. In germline, CDR1 is SEHNR, CDR2 FQNEAQ (reference sequence). V lost 1 base, J lost 3 bases, and 4 bases stayed unmatched. The CDR3 DNA sequence: TGTGCCAGCAGCTTAGGGGCTAGCGGGAACTACGAGCAGTACTTC. Translated, it gives CASSLGASGNYEQYF.

This rearrangement joins TRBV2 to TRBJ1-1; D may be TRBD1 (5 bases). Germline CDR1 SNHLY, CDR2 FYNNEI. Trimming pared 6 bases from V and 2 bases from J, leaving 13 bases between. The CDR3 sequence is 14 residues long. CDR3 loop: CASRRGRYNTEAFF. The CDR3 region has the DNA TGTGCCAGCAGGAGGGGAAGGTATAACACTGAAGCTTTCTTT.

CDR3 sequence reads: CASSSPVGGAGGDTQYF. DNA of the CDR3: TGTGCCAGCAGCTCCCCCGTCGGGGGGGCTGGCGGAGATACGCAGTATTTT. The chain employs TRBV5-4 and TRBJ2-3, with 8 bases aligning to TRBD2. The V and J ends lost 3 bases and 5 bases, in that order; junction bases with no gene match: 14. There are 17 residues in the CDR3. CDR1 SGHNT and CDR2 YYREEE come from the germline V gene (reference sequence).

This chain connects TRBV3-1 (or the pseudogene TRBV3-2) to TRBJ2-7; 9 bases align to TRBD2. The CDR3 covers 17 residues. Germline loops: CDR1 LGHDT, CDR2 YNNKEL (reference sequence). V dropped 11 bases and J dropped 6; count of bases not matched to a gene: 23. CDR3 protein: CARTHGLAGGDAGEQYF. The DNA for the CDR3 is TGTGCCCGCACCCACGGCCTCGCGGGGGGGGACGCCGGCGAGCAGTACTTC.

J is TRBJ1-6 and V is TRBV11-2; D might be TRBD1 (5 bases). With 7 bases removed from V and 10 bases from J, the gap between germline ends came to 17 bases. The CDR3 length is 14 residues. The germline gives CDR1 SGHAT, CDR2 FQNNGV. The CDR3 DNA is TGTGCCAGCACCTCCCTGCAGGGATACTCACCCCTCCACTTT. It codes for CASTSLQGYSPLHF.

V and J are TRBV12-3 or TRBV12-4 and TRBJ2-1, with 7 positions matching TRBD2. The length of the CDR3 is 13 residues. The junction had 1 base not matched to a gene; V was cut back by 4 bases and J by 4 bases. CDR3 sequence: CASSWEGYNEQFF. In DNA form, the CDR3 reads TGTGCCAGCAGTTGGGAGGGTTACAATGAGCAGTTCTTC.

The chain combines TRBV10-1 with TRBJ2-1; 7 bases match TRBD2. The V segment lost 0 bases and the J segment 12 bases; nucleotides outside the gene matches: 5. Germline V lookup: CDR1 WNHNN, CDR2 SYGVQD (reference sequence). The CDR3 is 13 amino acids. CDR3 in amino acids: CASSESGGPRQFF. For the CDR3, the DNA is TGCGCCAGCAGTGAGTCGGGAGGGCCTAGGCAGTTCTTC.

The J gene is TRBJ2-1, the V gene TRBV7-9; 9 bases align to TRBD1. Per the germline V gene, CDR1 is SEHNR and CDR2 is FQNEAQ (reference sequence). CDR3 length equals 16 residues. After removal of 5 bases from V and 4 bases from J, the junction contained 9 bases not matched to a gene. CDR3 in amino acids: CASSTLTGGVYNEQFF. In DNA form, the CDR3 reads TGTGCCAGCAGCACCTTGACAGGGGGTGTTTACAATGAGCAGTTCTTC. Drawing the rest from reference TRBV7-9 and TRBJ2-1, the complete variable domain is DTGVSQNPRHKITKRGQNVTFRCDPISEHNRLYWYRQTLGQGPEFLTYFQNEAQLEKSRLLSDRFSAERPKGSFSTLEIQRTEQGDSAMYLCASSTLTGGVYNEQFFGPGTRLTVL.

This clone appeared a single time. The genes are TRBV24-1 and TRBJ2-1, with D unresolved. Germline V CDR1 and CDR2: KGHDR, SFDVKD. CDR3 length: 15 amino acids. Trimming took 5 bases from V and 6 from J, leaving 16 bases between them. The CDR3 DNA reads as TGTGCCACCAGTGGTTTAGGGTTTGCCCTCAATGAGCAGTTCTTC. Residues: CATSGLGFALNEQFF.

V gene TRBV20-1 combines with J gene TRBJ2-1, with TRBD2 matching 8 bases. The CDR3 is made up of 14 amino acids. J was trimmed by 2 bases and V by 3 bases; bases with no gene match: 3. The germline V gene has CDR1 DFQATT and CDR2 SNEGSKA (reference sequence). The CDR3 here is CSASSGAPYNEQFF. The CDR3 nucleotides are TGCAGTGCTAGTAGCGGGGCCCCCTACAATGAGCAGTTCTTC.

This clone showed up just once. The chain joins TRBV28 to TRBJ2-7, with 9 bases that match TRBD2. The CDR3 loop spans 15 amino acids. Germline V gene lookup returns CDR1 MDHEN and CDR2 SYDVKM. Trimming took 5 bases from V and 6 from J; bases not matched to a gene: 11. CDR3 protein: CASSLMAGGPGEQYF. In DNA, the CDR3 is TGTGCCAGCAGTCTGATGGCGGGAGGGCCTGGCGAGCAGTACTTC.

The chain is built from TRBV27 and TRBJ1-6; 9 bases map to TRBD1. CDR1 is MNHEY and CDR2 is SMNVEV in the germline V gene (reference sequence). V lost 7 bases, J lost 7 bases, and 5 bases stayed unmatched. The CDR3 consists of 14 residues. DNA for the CDR3: TGTGCCAGCACTATGGACAGGGGAAATTCACCCCTCCACTTT. This encodes CASTMDRGNSPLHF.

The rearrangement uses TRBV19 and TRBJ1-6, with 8 bases matching TRBD1. The CDR3 loop spans 13 amino acids. Germline loops: CDR1 LNHDA, CDR2 SQIVND (reference sequence). V trimming: 6 bases; J trimming: 10 bases; junction bases outside the gene matches: 5. The CDR3 region has the DNA TGTGCCAGTAGCCCGGACAGGGAATCACCCCTCCACTTT. As protein: CASSPDRESPLHF. Full variable domain (outside the CDR3, taken from reference TRBV19 and TRBJ1-6): DGGITQSPKYLFRKEGQNVTLSCEQNLNHDAMYWYRQDPGQGLRLIYYSQIVNDFQKGDIAEGYSVSREKKESFPLTVTSAQKNPTAFYLCASSPDRESPLHFGNGTRLTVT.

A few counts support this clone. The chain uses TRBV7-3 and TRBJ1-1; 9 nucleotides agree with TRBD1. Trimming at V came to 1 base and at J to 7 bases, leaving 7 bases not matched to a gene. Germline V lookup: CDR1 SGHTA, CDR2 FQGTGA. The CDR3 length is 15 residues. The chain's CDR3 is CASSLMGQGVDEAFF. The CDR3 bases are TGTGCCAGCAGCTTAATGGGACAGGGCGTAGATGAAGCTTTCTTT.

The rearrangement uses TRBV4-3 and TRBJ1-2; TRBD1 might be the D (5 bases). Germline-derived CDR1 and CDR2 are LGHNA and YSLEER. This CDR3 spans 16 amino acids. Trimming took 1 base from V and 2 from J, leaving 14 bases between them. Here the CDR3 reads CASSQVQRQFNYGYTF. CDR3 DNA sequence: TGCGCCAGCAGCCAAGTCCAACGACAGTTCAACTATGGCTACACCTTC.

The rearrangement links TRBV11-2 to TRBJ2-7; a weak D match, TRBD2 (6 bases). This CDR3 contains 15 residues. Germline V gene sequence: CDR1 SGHAT, CDR2 FQNNGV. Trimming removed 4 bases from V and 2 bases from J, with 15 bases in between. CDR3 in DNA: TGTGCCAGCAGCTCACCTCGGGACTTAACCTACGAGCAGTACTTC. As protein: CASSSPRDLTYEQYF.

The CDR3: CASSPPAVLAGVTDTQYF. CDR3 nucleotides: TGTGCCAGCAGTCCCCCCGCGGTCTTAGCGGGAGTCACAGATACGCAGTATTTT. V is TRBV28 and J is TRBJ2-3; 9 bases match TRBD2. CDR3 length equals 18 residues. Losses at the gene ends were 5 bases for V and 2 bases for J; bases not matched to a gene: 14. Germline assignment: CDR1 MDHEN and CDR2 SYDVKM. Using reference TRBV28 and TRBJ2-3 for the parts outside the CDR3, the full variable domain is DVKVTQSSRYLVKRTGEKVFLECVQDMDHENMFWYRQDPGLGLRLIYFSYDVKMKEKGDIPEGYSVSREKKERFSLILESASTNQTSMYLCASSPPAVLAGVTDTQYFGPGTRLTVL.

This chain uses TRBV10-3 with TRBJ2-2, with D possibly being TRBD2 (5 bases). V was shortened by 0 bases and J by 5 bases, with 13 bases between the two germline ends. This CDR3 region has 16 residues. Germline CDR1 reads ENHRY; CDR2 reads SYGVKD. The CDR3 sequence: CAISESPGSGTGELFF. Written as DNA, the CDR3 is TGTGCCATCAGTGAGTCCCCGGGATCCGGGACCGGGGAGCTGTTTTTT.

This chain joins TRBV7-3 and TRBJ1-1, with D uncertain. From germline, CDR1 is SGHTA and CDR2 FQGTGA. The CDR3 is made up of 13 amino acids. The ends were cut back, 1 base at V and 1 base at J, with 4 bases in the middle. CDR3 sequence (DNA): TGTGCCAGCAGCTTAAACTCGAACACTGAAGCTTTCTTT. The encoded protein is CASSLNSNTEAFF.

In the case of this clone: Other nucleotide sequences from this sample produce the same CDR3. This chain uses TRBV5-1 with TRBJ1-3, with D possibly TRBD1 on 5 matching bases. V was trimmed by 4 bases and J by 0 bases, leaving 8 bases between them. The CDR3 is made up of 14 amino acids. Germline CDR1 is SGHRS and CDR2 is YFSETQ. CDR3 DNA sequence: TGCGCCAGCAGCCTGGGGACCTCTGGAAACACCATATATTTT. It is translated as CASSLGTSGNTIYF. Full variable domain (outside the CDR3, taken from reference TRBV5-1 and TRBJ1-3): KAGVTQTPRYLIKTRGQQVTLSCSPISGHRSVSWYQQTPGQGLQFLFEYFSETQRNKGNFPGRFSGRQFSNSRSEMNVSTLELGDSALYLCASSLGTSGNTIYFGEGSWLTVV.

The chain links TRBV12-3 or TRBV12-4 to TRBJ2-7; D uncertain. CDR3 length equals 11 residues. V lost 4 bases and J lost 7, with 8 bases in between. This CDR3 is CASSYAMEQYF. CDR3 coding DNA: TGTGCCAGCAGTTACGCGATGGAGCAGTACTTC.

V is TRBV27 and J is TRBJ2-3, with 13 positions matching TRBD2. The ends lost 2 bases at V and 12 bases at J; junction bases unmatched: 8. The CDR3 has 15 amino acids. Germline V lookup: CDR1 MNHEY, CDR2 SMNVEV (reference sequence). CDR3 residues: CASSLNGLAGAPQYF. In DNA form, the CDR3 reads TGTGCCAGCAGTTTAAACGGACTAGCGGGAGCCCCTCAGTATTTT.

The chain carries TRBV28 and TRBJ1-1, with D perhaps TRBD1 (6 bases). This CDR3 is 15 amino acids long. The V and J ends lost 1 base and 4 bases respectively, with 13 bases between them. Looked up from germline, CDR1 is MDHEN and CDR2 is SYDVKM. The CDR3 protein is CASSLYTGKGTEAFF. As DNA, the CDR3 is TGTGCCAGCAGTTTATATACAGGGAAAGGCACTGAAGCTTTCTTT.

The chain uses TRBV4-3 and TRBJ2-3; the D is unclear. The germline gives CDR1 LGHNA, CDR2 YSLEER. The CDR3 is 18 amino acids. V lost 3 bases to trimming and J lost 4 bases, with 23 bases between them. CDR3 sequence: CASSQFGRPEYSSDTQYF. The CDR3 nucleotides read TGCGCCAGCAGCCAGTTTGGACGGCCGGAGTACTCGTCAGATACGCAGTATTTT.

The chain combines TRBV7-8 with TRBJ2-7; D not resolved. The V and J ends lost 8 bases and 3 bases respectively, with 14 bases between them. Germline V gene sequence: CDR1 SGHVS, CDR2 FQNEAQ. This CDR3 is built from 13 residues. Here the CDR3 DNA reads TGTGCCAGCGGATCTGAAGTTAGCTACGAGCAGTACTTC. Encoded protein: CASGSEVSYEQYF.